What follows are 6 T cell receptor beta chains derived from one specimen sequenced in a study of neurological immune-mediated disorders. TCRdb reprocessed the 5' RACE reads via MiXCR and lists one record per CDR3 protein. The table records 66,000 or so distinct CDR3 sequences, less than 5.5% of them present only once. Sequences were obtained from PBMCs. The receptors come from a woman aged 25 to 39 with multiple sclerosis.

This clonotype has a handful of counts. The chain has TRBV25-1 and TRBJ2-3, with 7 bases fitting TRBD2. The V segment lost 7 bases and the J segment 2 bases; nucleotides outside the gene matches: 6. The CDR3 is made up of 14 amino acids. Germline CDR1 is MGHDK and CDR2 is SYGVNS. The CDR3 loop reads CASTRGGITDTQYF. CDR3 in DNA: TGTGCCAGCACCCGCGGGGGAATCACAGATACGCAGTATTTT. Filled out from reference TRBV25-1 and TRBJ2-3, the complete variable domain reads EADIYQTPRYLVIGTGKKITLECSQTMGHDKMYWYQQDPGMELHLIHYSYGVNSTEKGDLSSESTVSRIRTEHFPLTLESARPSHTSQYLCASTRGGITDTQYFGPGTRLTVL.

A few counts support this clonotype. This clone may be a read error of a much larger clone one base away. V usage is TRBV15 and J usage is TRBJ1-5, with 10 bases fitting TRBD1. The CDR3 covers 15 residues. The germline V gene has CDR1 LNHNV and CDR2 YYDKDF (reference sequence). The CDR3 region has the DNA TGTGCCACCAGCAGGACAGGGGGCAGGGATCAGCCCCAGAATTTT. This sequence encodes CATSRTGGRDQPQNF.

The table lists this clonotype with many counts. The gene calls are TRBV7-9 and TRBJ1-2; D not certain. CDR1 is SEHNR, CDR2 FQNEAQ, per germline (reference sequence). Trimming shortened V by 2 bases and J by 6 bases, and 19 bases separated the two germline ends. There are 16 residues in the CDR3. CDR3: CASSLPTPDGRNGYTF. The CDR3 nucleotides are TGTGCCAGCAGCTTACCAACCCCCGATGGGCGGAATGGCTACACCTTC.

This clonotype was observed at least ten times. The chain is built from TRBV7-6 and TRBJ2-7; possible D gene TRBD2, 6 bases. This CDR3 comprises 17 residues. From germline, CDR1 is SGHVS and CDR2 FNYEAQ. The V and J ends lost 5 bases and 0 bases respectively, with 20 bases between them. CDR3 sequence reads: CASSQFGGQSSSYEQYF. DNA for the CDR3: TGTGCCAGCAGCCAATTTGGAGGGCAGTCTAGCTCCTACGAGCAGTACTTC.

This clonotype showed up many times. CDR3 loop: CSVEARRDNEQFF. The CDR3 DNA reads as TGCAGCGTTGAGGCTAGACGGGACAATGAGCAGTTCTTC. The V gene is TRBV29-1, the J gene TRBJ2-1, with unresolved D. The germline V gene has CDR1 SQVTM and CDR2 ANQGSEA. The CDR3 runs to 13 residues. Trimming stripped 3 bases from V and 5 bases from J, with 11 bases between.

This clonotype showed up just once. Just one base apart from a much larger clone, this may be a read error. This CDR3 reads CASRLGEGNEQFF. The DNA of the CDR3 is TGTGCCAGCAGACTAGGGGAAGGAAATGAGCAGTTCTTC. V and J are TRBV3-1 and TRBJ2-1; D assignment may be TRBD1 or TRBD2 (5 bases each). The V end lost 6 bases, the J end lost 7 bases, and 13 bases lay between the germline ends. Per germline, CDR1 LGHDT and CDR2 YNNKEL (reference sequence). The CDR3 covers 13 residues.